This record covers a single T cell receptor beta chain. Its target is unknown. The repertoire was sequenced with immunoSEQ multiplex PCR; TCRdb's copy has only in-frame clones and lacks some. The data contain tens of thousands of clones, about 89% of them singletons. The data are from a study of graft-versus-host responses after intestinal transplantation. Across the study: After anti-thymocyte globulin induction, recipients took tacrolimus and steroids for three to four years.

The CDR3 loop spans 14 amino acids. Trimming removed 2 bases at V and 4 bases at J, with 12 bases between. In germline, CDR1 is SGHAT, CDR2 FQDESV (reference sequence). Study-wide results and limits: Early post-transplant HvG declines were associated with peak circulating GvH clone levels. Some GvH clones were seen earlier in gut or blood, suggesting intestinal origin.

Sequenced material: PBMCs, taken around 320 days after intestinal transplant. This chain links TRBV11-1 with TRBJ2-7, with D possibly being TRBD2 (6 bases). This sequence was found in a human patient who received an intestinal transplant, so some T cells may come from the graft donor. The CDR3 bases are TGTGCCAGCAGCTTAAATGGGGAGGAGTACGAGCAGTACTTC. As protein: CASSLNGEEYEQYF.